The clone carrying this T cell receptor (beta chain) appeared many times. Antigen unknown. This CDR3 is 16 amino acids long. V dropped 5 bases and J dropped 1; count of bases not matched to a gene: 9. This record comes from a study of T cell repertoires in cytomegalovirus infection. The wider study: Through public TCR beta signatures, both CMV infection and matching HLA type were indicated. The study's findings and limits: Clonotypes of TCR beta that were HLA-C-restricted and CMV-specific dominated the ex vivo response.

TCRdb redid the calling of the reads with MiXCR, one entry per CDR3 protein. The table shows a few hundred thousand distinct CDR3 sequences, with 26% occurring only once. Source material: PBMCs. The origin of this receptor is a human donor in good health (CMV status not recorded). Some clones in this sample may be carry-over from other donors' samples. V usage is TRBV12-3 or TRBV12-4 and J usage is TRBJ2-5, with 8 bases fitting TRBD2. CDR3 protein: CASSPTGAGAQETQYF. The CDR3 region has the DNA TGTGCCAGCAGTCCAACGGGAGCGGGAGCCCAAGAGACCCAGTACTTC.